The following is a TCR beta chain sequence with its context. Antigen specificity is unknown. Its ends do not fully match the called genes, so a read error is possible. This sample is drawn from a study of tumor and adjacent non-tumor tissue in lung cancer. Across the study: The cohort had about a dozen adenocarcinoma, a couple of squamous cell and 1 small cell patients. Samples averaged approximately 3.9 million productive TCRbeta reads each.

The template was RNA from unsorted bulk tissue. More than 3 cm separated this lung sample from the edge of the tumor. General study results and limits: Significantly higher TCR diversity was found in tumor than normal lung. Normal lung showed higher cumulative top 100 clone frequency than tumor.

TCRbeta libraries were built with three rounds of nested PCR, modified from ARM-PCR. A single record per CDR3 protein comes from TCRdb applying MiXCR to the multiplex PCR reads. The sample holds about 90,000 distinct CDR3 sequences, around three quarters seen once. The germline CDR1 and CDR2 sequences are MNHEY and SVGAGI. The CDR3 sequence is 19 residues long. The sequence was collected from a woman aged 45-65 years with non-small cell lung cancer. Input material: distant non-tumor lung tissue. This chain links TRBV6-5 with TRBJ2-2; TRBD1 aligns across 11 bases. The CDR3 sequence is CVSSLRPPGQGGRTGELFF. For the CDR3, the DNA is TGTGTCAGCAGCCTTCGTCCCCCGGGACAGGGGGGAAGGACCGGGGAGCTGTTTTTT.